This TCR beta chain was found in a study of T cells in Graves' hyperthyroidism and ophthalmopathy. V lost 3 bases and J 6 bases, leaving 15 bases between the germline ends. CDR3 size: 15 residues. Germline-derived CDR1 and CDR2 are ENHRY and SYGVKD. Amplified TCR beta CDR3 regions came from RNA transcripts. Carried out on the TCR CDR3, a first-round RT-PCR used the HTBI primer set. TCRdb re-analysed the multiplex PCR reads in MiXCR, keeping a single row per CDR3 protein. Among approximately 420,000 distinct CDR3 sequences listed, 15% were seen once. The sample was blood. The TCR sequence derives from a woman in her twenties or thirties with Graves' hyperthyroidism. The genes are TRBV10-3 and TRBJ1-5, with no clear D. CDR3 in amino acids: CAISDQPGWGQPQHF. CDR3 coding DNA: TGTGCCATCAGTGATCAGCCAGGATGGGGTCAGCCCCAGCATTTT.